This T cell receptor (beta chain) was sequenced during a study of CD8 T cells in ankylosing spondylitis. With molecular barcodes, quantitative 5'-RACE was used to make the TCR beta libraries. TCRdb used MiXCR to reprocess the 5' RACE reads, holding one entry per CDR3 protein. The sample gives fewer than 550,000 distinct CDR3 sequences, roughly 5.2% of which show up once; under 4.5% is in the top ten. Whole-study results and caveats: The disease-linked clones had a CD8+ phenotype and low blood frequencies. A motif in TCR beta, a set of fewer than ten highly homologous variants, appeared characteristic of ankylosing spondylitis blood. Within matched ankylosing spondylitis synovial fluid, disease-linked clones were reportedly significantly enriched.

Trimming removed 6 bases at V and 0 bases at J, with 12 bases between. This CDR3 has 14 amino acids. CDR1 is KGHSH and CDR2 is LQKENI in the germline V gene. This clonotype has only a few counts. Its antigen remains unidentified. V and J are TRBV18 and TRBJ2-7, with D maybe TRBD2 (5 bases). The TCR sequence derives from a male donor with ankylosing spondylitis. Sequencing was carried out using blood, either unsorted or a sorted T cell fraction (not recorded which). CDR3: CASSTDSSSYEQYF. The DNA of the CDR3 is TGTGCCAGCTCTACGGACTCGAGCTCCTACGAGCAGTACTTC. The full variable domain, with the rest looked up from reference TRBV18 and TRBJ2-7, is NAGVMQNPRHLVRRRGQEARLRCSPMKGHSHVYWYRQLPEEGLKFMVYLQKENIIDESGMPKERFSAEFPKEGPSILRIQQVVRGDSAAYFCASSTDSSSYEQYFGPGTRLTVT.